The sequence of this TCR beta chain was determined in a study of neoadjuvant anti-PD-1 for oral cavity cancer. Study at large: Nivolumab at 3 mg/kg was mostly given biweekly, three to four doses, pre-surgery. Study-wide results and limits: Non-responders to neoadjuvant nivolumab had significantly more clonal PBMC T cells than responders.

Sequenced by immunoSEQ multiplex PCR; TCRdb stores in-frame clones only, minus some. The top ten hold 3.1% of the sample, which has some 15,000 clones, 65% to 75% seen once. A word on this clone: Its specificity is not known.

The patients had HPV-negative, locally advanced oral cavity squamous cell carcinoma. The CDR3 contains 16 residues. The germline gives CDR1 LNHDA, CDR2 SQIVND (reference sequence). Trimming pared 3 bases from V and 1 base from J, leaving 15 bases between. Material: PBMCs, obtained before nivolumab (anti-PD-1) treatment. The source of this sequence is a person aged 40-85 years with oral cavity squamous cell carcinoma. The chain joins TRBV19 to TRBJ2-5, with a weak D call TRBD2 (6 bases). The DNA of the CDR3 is TGTGCCAGTAGTATCCGACCCACGGGACTCCAAGAGACCCAGTACTTC. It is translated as CASSIRPTGLQETQYF.